This section outlines one TCR beta chain sequence together with its context. Trimming removed 2 bases from V and 7 bases from J, with 16 bases in between. The germline V gene has CDR1 SGHTS and CDR2 YDEGEE. The CDR3 has 14 amino acids. The immunoSEQ assay was v3.0, run at survey level. Here immunoSEQ multiplex PCR was the method, and the copy in TCRdb shows in-frame clones only, minus some. The sample shows 35,000 to 45,000 clones, around four fifths of them seen only once. The entry originates in a study of long-term antiretroviral therapy in people with HIV. The starting material was unsorted PBMCs, obtained 1 year after starting antiretroviral therapy. The V and J genes are TRBV5-8 and TRBJ2-7; D may correspond to TRBD1 or TRBD2 (5 bases each). This TCR was recovered from a man younger than 30 with HIV. The CDR3 nucleotides are TGTGCCAGCAGCTTCCGGGACGGAGCGAGGGAGCAGTACTTC. It yields the protein CASSFRDGAREQYF.